The TCR beta chain under discussion was sequenced for a study of shared clonotypes between healthy human individuals. Looking at the study overall: Aged between 18 and 49, the donors were a couple of women and three men. General observations from the study: For naive CD4 cells, approximately 4.8% of clonotypes were shared across a few donors. Generally, estimated richness proved larger in naive subsets than it did in memory subsets.

Details on this clone: Its antigen is currently unknown.

Deletions cut 6 bases from V and 5 bases from J, with 14 bases between. Germline CDR1 reads WNHNN; CDR2 reads SYGVQD (reference sequence). The CDR3 extends over 14 amino acids. TCRdb's table, derived via immunoSEQ multiplex PCR, lists solely in-frame clones and lacks some. The sample carries 1,400,000 or so clones, less than 99% recorded once. Each sample came from a Caucasian adult donor living in Nashville, Tennessee. The source material was naive CD4+ T cells sorted from blood. Noted subset: CD45RA+ positively selected. This TCR was sampled from a man younger than 40 in good health. The V call is TRBV10-1, the J call TRBJ2-1; D is uncertain. CDR3 amino acids: CASSLTRNDNEQFF. The CDR3 DNA is TGCGCCAGCAGCCTGACACGGAATGACAATGAGCAGTTCTTC.